The rows below give T cell receptor beta chains drawn from one sample of a study of CD4 T cells in relation to SARS-CoV-2 and coronaviruses. Produced via immunoSEQ multiplex PCR; TCRdb's table is partial and in-frame only. Of some 27,000 clones listed, around three quarters are singletons. Their antigens remain unidentified. Input material: CD4+ T cells from PBMCs, cultured in vitro. These receptors originate from a human donor in good health. Both conserved end residues are part of each CDR3. D genes are given only for firm matches. Clone sizes are given selectively: once, few, many, or a class where the clone is expanded.

clone_size	v_call	j_call	d_call	cdr3_aa	cdr3_nt
-	TRBV19	TRBJ2-5	-	CASSILSQETQYF	TGTGCCAGTAGTATACTTTCACAAGAGACCCAGTACTTC
-	TRBV6-5	TRBJ2-7	-	CASSYAEGEQYF	TGTGCCAGCAGTTACGCCGAGGGCGAGCAGTACTTC
-	TRBV7-2	TRBJ2-3	-	CASSPTRGGTDTQYF	TGTGCCAGCAGCCCAACGCGAGGGGGCACAGATACGCAGTATTTT
-	TRBV6-6	TRBJ2-1	-	CASSPQGNEQFF	TGTGCCAGCAGCCCACAGGGAAATGAGCAGTTCTTC
few	TRBV10-3	TRBJ2-3	TRBD2	CAISERAGGTDTQYF	TGTGCCATCAGTGAAAGAGCGGGGGGGACAGATACGCAGTATTTT
-	TRBV7-6	TRBJ1-1	-	CASSREGPWYTEAFF	TGTGCCAGCAGCCGCGAAGGACCGTGGTACACTGAAGCTTTCTTT
few	TRBV10-1	TRBJ2-7	TRBD1	CASSEGQGTNEQYF	TGCGCCAGCAGTGAGGGACAGGGCACAAACGAGCAGTACTTC
-	TRBV7-2	TRBJ2-1	TRBD2	CASQLDSGRAYNEQFF	TGTGCCAGTCAGCTTGATAGCGGGAGGGCGTACAATGAGCAGTTCTTC
-	TRBV3-1/TRBV3-2	TRBJ1-4	-	CASSSGWEKLFF	TGTGCCAGCAGCTCAGGGTGGGAAAAACTGTTTTTT
few	TRBV5-1	TRBJ2-7	TRBD1	CASSLTGGGYEQYF	TGCGCCAGCAGTTTAACAGGGGGCGGCTACGAGCAGTACTTC
-	TRBV12-5	TRBJ2-5	-	CASGLPGGTQYF	TGTGCTAGTGGTTTGCCCGGGGGGACCCAGTACTTC
once	TRBV2	TRBJ1-1	-	CASSLDTPTEAFF	TGTGCCAGCAGTTTGGACACTCCCACTGAAGCTTTCTTT
-	TRBV7-8	TRBJ1-6	-	CASGFNNSPLHF	TGTGCCAGCGGGTTCAATAATTCACCCCTCCACTTT
-	TRBV7-2	TRBJ1-3	TRBD1	CASSPYRGSTIYF	TGTGCCAGCAGCCCATACAGGGGCAGCACCATATATTTT
-	TRBV18	TRBJ1-2	TRBD1	CASSPFNRGTGYGYTF	TGTGCCAGCTCACCATTTAACAGGGGGACCGGCTATGGCTACACCTTC
-	TRBV3-1/TRBV3-2	TRBJ2-7	TRBD1	CASSQEGTGKFYEQYF	TGTGCCAGCAGCCAAGAGGGGACAGGAAAATTCTACGAGCAGTACTTC
once	TRBV14	TRBJ1-2	-	CASSQEWVDYTF	TGTGCCAGCAGCCAAGAGTGGGTTGACTACACCTTC
few	TRBV6-5	TRBJ2-7	-	CASSYTSGLPYEQYF	TGTGCCAGCAGTTACACATCAGGTTTACCCTACGAGCAGTACTTC
-	TRBV19	TRBJ2-1	TRBD2	CASMSQREGQGSIEQFF	TGTGCCAGTATGTCCCAGCGGGAGGGCCAAGGAAGTATTGAGCAGTTCTTC
few	TRBV18	TRBJ2-5	-	CASSPPSGGETQYF	TGTGCCAGCTCACCACCGTCCGGCGGAGAGACCCAGTACTTC
-	TRBV18	TRBJ1-4	TRBD1	CASSLQDRGDEKLFF	TGTGCCAGCTCACTACAGGACAGGGGAGATGAAAAACTGTTTTTT
few	TRBV29-1	TRBJ1-1	-	CSVEHSQGGAAFF	TGCAGCGTTGAACACTCACAGGGTGGAGCAGCTTTCTTT
-	TRBV27	TRBJ2-7	-	CASRRDSPPYEQYF	TGTGCCAGCAGGAGGGACTCGCCCCCCTACGAGCAGTACTTC
once	TRBV28	TRBJ2-3	TRBD2	CASSSPASSGYSTDTQYF	TGTGCCAGCAGTTCCCCAGCGTCTAGCGGGTATAGCACAGATACGCAGTATTTT
-	TRBV6-2/TRBV6-3	TRBJ2-4	-	CASSLGGDIAVAKNIQYF	TGTGCCAGCAGCTTGGGTGGGGATATAGCGGTAGCCAAAAACATTCAGTACTTC
-	TRBV11-3	TRBJ2-1	TRBD2	CATSRGENYNEQFF	TGTGCCACCTCCCGGGGGGAGAACTACAATGAGCAGTTCTTC
-	TRBV5-1	TRBJ2-3	-	CASSYRGGLGPDTQYF	TGCGCCAGCAGCTACCGGGGCGGACTCGGACCGGATACGCAGTATTTT
few	TRBV14	TRBJ1-1	-	CASSQQRNTEAFF	TGTGCCAGCAGCCAACAGAGGAACACTGAAGCTTTCTTT
-	TRBV6-5	TRBJ2-7	TRBD1	CASSYRGPDEQYF	TGTGCCAGCAGTTACAGGGGGCCGGACGAGCAGTACTTC
once	TRBV6-5	TRBJ2-5	-	CASSRGETQYF	TGTGCCAGCAGCCGGGGGGAGACCCAGTACTTC
-	TRBV19	TRBJ2-3	TRBD2	CASRASGGSTDTQYF	TGTGCCAGTAGGGCTAGCGGAGGGAGCACAGATACGCAGTATTTT
-	TRBV19	TRBJ1-3	-	CASKARDGSGNTIYF	TGTGCCAGTAAAGCCCGGGACGGATCTGGAAACACCATATATTTT
-	TRBV6-5	TRBJ1-3	-	CASSSVNSGNTIYF	TGTGCCAGCAGTTCAGTGAACTCTGGAAACACCATATATTTT
-	TRBV4-1	TRBJ2-3	TRBD1	CASSQIQGDTQYF	TGCGCCAGCAGCCAAATACAGGGGGATACGCAGTATTTT
few	TRBV19	TRBJ1-5	-	CASSIQGLQPQHF	TGTGCCAGTAGTATCCAGGGACTTCAGCCCCAGCATTTT
-	TRBV30	TRBJ1-1	-	CAWGVGRGAFF	TGTGCCTGGGGGGTGGGCAGGGGAGCTTTCTTT
-	TRBV6-5	TRBJ2-1	-	CASSRRLEGWLFF	TGTGCCAGCAGCCGGCGACTAGAGGGTTGGTTGTTCTTC
-	TRBV7-2	TRBJ1-3	TRBD1	CASSPNHPGQGTGNTIYF	TGTGCCAGCAGCCCAAACCACCCGGGACAGGGGACTGGAAACACCATATATTTT
-	TRBV7-2	TRBJ1-1	-	CASSLGGLKTEAFF	TGTGCCAGCAGCTTAGGGGGATTGAAAACTGAAGCTTTCTTT
few	TRBV5-1	TRBJ2-2	-	CASSSDYTGELFF	TGCGCCAGCAGCTCCGATTACACCGGGGAGCTGTTTTTT
few	TRBV2	TRBJ2-1	TRBD2	CASNSGLAGGYEQFF	TGTGCCAGCAACTCGGGACTAGCGGGGGGGTATGAGCAGTTCTTC
few	TRBV12-5	TRBJ2-1	-	CASGPRVIGWNEQFF	TGTGCTAGTGGTCCCCGGGTTATAGGGTGGAATGAGCAGTTCTTC
-	TRBV14	TRBJ1-2	TRBD1	CASSPKRQGGYTF	TGTGCCAGCAGCCCGAAGCGACAGGGTGGCTACACCTTC
-	TRBV2	TRBJ2-4	-	CASSEFGGRGNIQYF	TGTGCCAGCAGTGAATTCGGGGGCCGGGGAAACATTCAGTACTTC
once	TRBV5-4	TRBJ2-5	-	CASINRPLGETQYF	TGTGCCAGCATCAACCGACCCCTCGGGGAGACCCAGTACTTC
-	TRBV7-2	TRBJ2-3	-	CASSLSLPASGTDTQYF	TGTGCCAGCAGCTTATCCCTCCCGGCAAGCGGCACAGATACGCAGTATTTT
-	TRBV9	TRBJ1-4	-	CASSVGPGEKLFF	TGTGCCAGCAGCGTAGGGCCGGGTGAAAAACTGTTTTTT
-	TRBV19	TRBJ2-1	-	CASSISSGPHNEQFF	TGTGCCAGTAGTATCTCTTCGGGACCCCACAATGAGCAGTTCTTC
few	TRBV7-9	TRBJ2-2	-	CASSLERGGGNTGELFF	TGTGCCAGCAGTCTAGAGCGTGGTGGCGGGAACACCGGGGAGCTGTTTTTT
-	TRBV7-2	TRBJ2-2	TRBD1	CASSPRDRATGELFF	TGTGCCAGCAGTCCTAGGGACAGGGCGACCGGGGAGCTGTTTTTT
hyperexpanded	TRBV2	TRBJ1-2	TRBD1	CASSAPGTGSIYGYTF	TGTGCCAGCAGTGCCCCCGGGACAGGGTCGATATATGGCTACACCTTC
-	TRBV19	TRBJ1-6	TRBD1	CASSPQDRGDSPLHF	TGTGCCAGTAGTCCACAAGACAGGGGCGATTCACCCCTCCACTTT
-	TRBV6-5	TRBJ2-1	-	CASRRAPQSPQFF	TGTGCCAGCCGGCGGGCCCCCCAAAGTCCGCAGTTCTTC
-	TRBV11-2	TRBJ1-5	-	CASSLGGGLGQPQHF	TGTGCCAGCAGCTTGGGGGGCGGCCTGGGGCAGCCCCAGCATTTT
-	TRBV9	TRBJ1-3	-	CASTRDEGSGNTIYF	TGTGCCAGCACCCGGGATGAGGGATCGGGAAACACCATATATTTT
-	TRBV6-5	TRBJ2-5	-	CASAQVRAQETQYF	TGTGCCAGCGCCCAGGTTCGGGCACAAGAGACCCAGTACTTC
-	TRBV29-1	TRBJ1-2	-	CSVEVGGQYSYTF	TGCAGCGTTGAAGTAGGGGGGCAGTATAGCTACACCTTC
-	TRBV19	TRBJ1-4	-	CASSIKRGSNEKLFF	TGTGCCAGTAGTATCAAAAGGGGATCTAATGAAAAACTGTTTTTT
-	TRBV3-1/TRBV3-2	TRBJ1-6	-	CASSQGATHSPLHF	TGTGCCAGCAGCCAAGGCGCTACCCATTCACCCCTCCACTTT
once	TRBV5-6	TRBJ1-1	-	CASSFTGREAFF	TGTGCCAGCAGTTTTACAGGGCGTGAAGCTTTCTTT